The 2 T cell receptor beta chains listed next were all sequenced from one sample in a study of blood T cell repertoires in COVID-19. TCRdb keeps only in-frame clones here, not all; method: immunoSEQ multiplex PCR. The sample lists about 110,000 clones, 88% seen once, with approximately 2.5% in the top ten. The specimen was peripheral blood. The receptors here all came from a human donor in a cohort sampled during active COVID-19.

The CDR3 coding sequence is TGTGCCACCACCGGGGGGCTGCGAGGTCGAACTGAAGCTTTCTTT. It is translated as CATTGGLRGRTEAFF. The rearrangement uses TRBV2 and TRBJ1-1; a possible D gene is TRBD1 (6 bases). The CDR3 covers 15 residues. V was cut by 10 bases and J by 5 bases, with 23 bases left in between. Looked up from germline, CDR1 is SNHLY and CDR2 is FYNNEI.

This clone was detected only once. The chain joins TRBV6-1 to TRBJ2-3, with a weak D call TRBD2 (6 bases). With 2 bases removed from V and 3 bases from J, the gap between germline ends came to 12 bases. The CDR3 sequence is 15 residues long. Germline V lookup: CDR1 MNHNS, CDR2 SASEGT. The CDR3 bases are TGTGCCAGCAGTGAAACCCGGGACTTGACAGATACGCAGTATTTT. Translation gives CASSETRDLTDTQYF.